This entry lists 5 T cell receptor beta chains sequenced from one sample in a study of T cells after yellow fever vaccination. TCRdb processed the 5' RACE reads anew with MiXCR; each CDR3 protein has one entry. This table holds about 130,000 distinct CDR3 sequences, more than 7.5% found once. The sequenced sample was CD8+ T cells sorted from PBMCs, obtained on the day of the yellow fever booster vaccination. These receptors originate from a man in his late teens or twenties who received the YFV17D yellow fever vaccine.

In this sample, this clonotype turned up a few times. The rearrangement links TRBV19 to TRBJ1-1, with D uncertain. CDR1 and CDR2 from the germline V gene are LNHDA and SQIVND (reference sequence). Deletions cut 5 bases from V and 2 bases from J, with 12 bases between. CDR3 size: 14 residues. CDR3 region: CASSPSASNTEAFF. The DNA of the CDR3 is TGTGCCAGTAGTCCCTCCGCCAGCAACACTGAAGCTTTCTTT.

V usage is TRBV6-6 and J usage is TRBJ2-1; TRBD2 matches at 8 bases. There are 15 residues in the CDR3. Germline V gene sequence: CDR1 MNHNY, CDR2 SVGAGI (reference sequence). V was clipped by 2 bases and J by 5 bases; unmatched bases: 5. The CDR3 bases are TGTGCCAGCAGTTACGTGCGGGGGGCCGACAATGAGCAGTTCTTC. It translates to CASSYVRGADNEQFF.

This clonotype came up many times. The chain combines TRBV7-2 with TRBJ1-5; 8 bases line up with TRBD1. The CDR3 is made up of 15 amino acids. The germline CDR1 and CDR2 sequences are SGHTA and FQGNSA. Trimming at V came to 8 bases and at J to 1 base, leaving 7 bases not matched to a gene. CDR3 residues: CASETGVGSNQPQHF. DNA of the CDR3: TGTGCCAGCGAGACAGGGGTCGGGAGCAATCAGCCCCAGCATTTT.

This clonotype was detected a few times. The DNA is omitted, as the CDR3 cannot be located on it reliably, and the CDR3 follows TCRdb's listing. This chain joins TRBV15 and TRBJ2-2; the table gives TRBD1 as D, unverified against the DNA. The length of the CDR3 is 16 amino acids, counting both ends. Germline V gives CDR1 LNHNV, CDR2 YYDKDF (reference sequence). This CDR3 reads CATSRDTGGARGAVFF.

J is TRBJ2-6 and V is TRBV9; D call uncertain. Trimming left V 1 base short and J 1 base short, with 6 bases between. The CDR3 totals 15 residues. Germline values: CDR1 SGDLS, CDR2 YYNGEE. The CDR3 protein is CASSVRGSGANVLTF. As DNA, the CDR3 is TGTGCCAGCAGCGTAAGAGGATCTGGGGCCAACGTCCTGACTTTC.